The entry that follows covers one T cell receptor (beta chain) sequence. Its antigen is unknown. This sample is drawn from a study of identical twins. Findings of the study overall: Twins shared beta out-of-frame sequences in excess, but this excess was weaker.

A universal primer site arose from template switching, and cDNA bore unique molecular identifiers. Each CDR3 protein is one row after TCRdb ran MiXCR on the 5' RACE reads. Here the sample spans some 570,000 distinct CDR3 sequences, about 22% being singletons. V shed 1 base and J shed 0 bases, with 10 bases lying between them. This CDR3 comprises 16 residues. Germline CDR1 is SGHRS and CDR2 is YFSETQ. This sample was also put to use in a study of yellow fever vaccine responses in identical twins.

This clonotype originated in a woman younger than 30 in good health. Sequencing used CD4+ T cells sorted from blood. The chain uses TRBV5-1 and TRBJ2-2; D unclear. CDR3 nucleotides: TGCGCCAGCAGCTTGTCAAGGGCCCCGAACACCGGGGAGCTGTTTTTT. It codes for CASSLSRAPNTGELFF.